This T cell receptor (beta chain) was sequenced during a study of T cells in Graves' hyperthyroidism and ophthalmopathy. This clonotype showed up many times. Its cognate antigen is unknown. RNA transcripts provided the source from which TCR beta CDR3 regions were amplified. The TCR CDR3 was amplified in a first-round RT-PCR using the HTBI primer set. One entry per CDR3 protein results from TCRdb running MiXCR on the multiplex PCR reads. The sample shows around 300,000 distinct CDR3 sequences, about 15% of them seen only once. If no ophthalmopathy progression occurred within 18 months, Graves' hyperthyroidism was stable. The study left out patients who had uncontrolled infection, other autoimmune disease, pregnancy or lactation. Between the trimmed V and J ends, which lost 2 bases and 10 bases, there was a span of 15 bases. The CDR3 covers 14 residues. The germline V gene encodes CDR1 KGHSH and CDR2 LQKENI.

General study points: Ophthalmopathy onset followed model prediction by a median about six months. Among clonotypes expanded in thyroid above 0.001, most were also found in blood.

V usage is TRBV18 and J usage is TRBJ2-1; tentatively, D is TRBD2 (6 bases). This sequence was found in a woman aged 25 to 39 with Graves' hyperthyroidism. Input material: blood. This CDR3 reads CASSPDSGSREQFF. The CDR3 bases are TGTGCCAGCTCACCAGATAGCGGATCTAGAGAGCAGTTCTTC.